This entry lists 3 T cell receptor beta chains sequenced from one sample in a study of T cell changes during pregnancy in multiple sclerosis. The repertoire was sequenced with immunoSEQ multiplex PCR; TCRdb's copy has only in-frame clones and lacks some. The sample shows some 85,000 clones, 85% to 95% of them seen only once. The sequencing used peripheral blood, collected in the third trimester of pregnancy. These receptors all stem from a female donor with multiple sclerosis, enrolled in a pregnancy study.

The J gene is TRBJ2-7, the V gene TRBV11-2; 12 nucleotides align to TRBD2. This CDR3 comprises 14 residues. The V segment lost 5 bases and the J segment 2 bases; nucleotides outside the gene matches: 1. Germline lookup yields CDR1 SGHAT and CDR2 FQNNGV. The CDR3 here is CASSLAGGPYEQYF. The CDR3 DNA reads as TGTGCCAGCAGCCTAGCGGGAGGGCCCTACGAGCAGTACTTC.

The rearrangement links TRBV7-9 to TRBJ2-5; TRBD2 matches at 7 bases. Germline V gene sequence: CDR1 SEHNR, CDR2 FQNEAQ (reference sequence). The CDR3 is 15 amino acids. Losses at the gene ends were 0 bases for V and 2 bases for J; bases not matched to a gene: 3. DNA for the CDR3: TGTGCCAGCAGCTTAGCTGGGACTAAACAAGAGACCCAGTACTTC. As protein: CASSLAGTKQETQYF.

DNA for the CDR3: TGTGCCAGCAGCCATTTAGCGGGAGGTGACGAGCAGTACTTC. Its translation: CASSHLAGGDEQYF. The V gene is TRBV11-1, the J gene TRBJ2-7, with TRBD2 identical over 10 bases. V lost 5 bases and J lost 5; bases outside the gene matches: 6. CDR1 SGHAT and CDR2 FQDESV come from the germline V gene (reference sequence). There are 14 residues in the CDR3.